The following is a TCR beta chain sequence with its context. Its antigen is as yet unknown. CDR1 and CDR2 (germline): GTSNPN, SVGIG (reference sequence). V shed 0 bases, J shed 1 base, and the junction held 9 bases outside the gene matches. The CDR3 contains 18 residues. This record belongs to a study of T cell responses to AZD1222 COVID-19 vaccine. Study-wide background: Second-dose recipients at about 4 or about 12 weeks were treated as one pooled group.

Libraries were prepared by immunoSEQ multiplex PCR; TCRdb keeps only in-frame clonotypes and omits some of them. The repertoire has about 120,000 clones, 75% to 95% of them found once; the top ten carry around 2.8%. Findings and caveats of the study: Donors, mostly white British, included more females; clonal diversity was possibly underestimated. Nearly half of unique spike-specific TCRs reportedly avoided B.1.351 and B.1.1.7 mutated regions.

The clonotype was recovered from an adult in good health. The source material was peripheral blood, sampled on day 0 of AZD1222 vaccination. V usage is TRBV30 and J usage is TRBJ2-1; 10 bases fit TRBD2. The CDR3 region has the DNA TGTGCCTGGAGTGTACTACTAGCGGGGAGAGGATCCTACAATGAGCAGTTCTTC. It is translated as CAWSVLLAGRGSYNEQFF.